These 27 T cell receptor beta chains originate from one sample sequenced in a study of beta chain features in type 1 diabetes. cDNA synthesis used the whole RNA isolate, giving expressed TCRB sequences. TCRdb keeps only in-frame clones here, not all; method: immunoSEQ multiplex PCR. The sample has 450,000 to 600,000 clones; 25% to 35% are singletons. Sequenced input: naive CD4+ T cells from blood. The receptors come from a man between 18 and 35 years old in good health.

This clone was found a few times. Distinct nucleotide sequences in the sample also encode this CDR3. The CDR3 region is CAWSVGGIYEQYF. Here the CDR3 DNA reads TGTGCCTGGAGTGTAGGAGGAATCTACGAGCAGTACTTC. This chain joins TRBV30 and TRBJ2-7; tentative D call: TRBD2 (5 bases). The CDR3 loop spans 13 amino acids. Trimming shortened V by 0 bases and J by 3 bases, and 9 bases separated the two germline ends. Germline-derived CDR1 and CDR2 are GTSNPN and SVGIG (reference sequence).

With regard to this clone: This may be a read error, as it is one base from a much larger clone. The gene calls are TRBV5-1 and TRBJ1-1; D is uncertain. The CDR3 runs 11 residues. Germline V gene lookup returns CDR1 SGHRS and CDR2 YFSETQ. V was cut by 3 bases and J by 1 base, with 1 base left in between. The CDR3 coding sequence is TGCGCCAGCAGCTCGAACACTGAAGCTTTCTTT. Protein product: CASSSNTEAFF. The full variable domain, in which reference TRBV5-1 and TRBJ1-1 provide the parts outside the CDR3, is KAGVTQTPRYLIKTRGQQVTLSCSPISGHRSVSWYQQTPGQGLQFLFEYFSETQRNKGNFPGRFSGRQFSNSRSEMNVSTLELGDSALYLCASSSNTEAFFGQGTRLTVV.

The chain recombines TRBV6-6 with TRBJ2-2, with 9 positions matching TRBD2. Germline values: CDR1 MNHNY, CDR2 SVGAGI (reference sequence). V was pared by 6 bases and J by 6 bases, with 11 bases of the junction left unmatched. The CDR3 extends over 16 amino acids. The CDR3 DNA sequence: TGTGCCAGCAGCTCAACCGGGACTAGCATCTCCGGGGAGCTGTTTTTT. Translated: CASSSTGTSISGELFF.

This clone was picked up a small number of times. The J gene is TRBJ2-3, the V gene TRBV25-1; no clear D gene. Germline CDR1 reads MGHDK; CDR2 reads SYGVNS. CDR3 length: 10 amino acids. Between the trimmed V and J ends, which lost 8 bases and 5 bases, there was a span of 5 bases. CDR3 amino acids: CASGRDTQYF. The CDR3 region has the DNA TGTGCCAGCGGACGAGATACGCAGTATTTT.

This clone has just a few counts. CDR3 DNA: TGTGCCAGCAGTGTTTTCTTGGGGACTAGCGGGAGAGTCTACGAGCAGTACTTC. Translated, it gives CASSVFLGTSGRVYEQYF. The V gene is TRBV2, the J gene TRBJ2-7; TRBD2 agrees at 14 bases. The V gene end was trimmed by 4 bases and the J gene end by 3 bases; junction bases not matched to a gene: 11. CDR3 length: 18 amino acids. Germline loops: CDR1 SNHLY, CDR2 FYNNEI.

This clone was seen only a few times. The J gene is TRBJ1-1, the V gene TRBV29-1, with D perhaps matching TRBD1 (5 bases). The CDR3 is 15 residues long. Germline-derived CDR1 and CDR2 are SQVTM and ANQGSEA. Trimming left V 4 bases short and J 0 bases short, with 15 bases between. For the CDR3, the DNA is TGCAGCGTTGTAGGGGCGAGGGCAATGAACACTGAAGCTTTCTTT. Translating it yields CSVVGARAMNTEAFF.

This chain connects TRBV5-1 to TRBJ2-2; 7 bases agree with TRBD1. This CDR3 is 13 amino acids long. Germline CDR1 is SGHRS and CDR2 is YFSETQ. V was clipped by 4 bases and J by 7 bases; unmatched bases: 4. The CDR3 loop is CASSPQGIGELFF. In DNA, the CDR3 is TGCGCCAGCAGCCCACAGGGGATCGGGGAGCTGTTTTTT. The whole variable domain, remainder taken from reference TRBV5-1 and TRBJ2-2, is KAGVTQTPRYLIKTRGQQVTLSCSPISGHRSVSWYQQTPGQGLQFLFEYFSETQRNKGNFPGRFSGRQFSNSRSEMNVSTLELGDSALYLCASSPQGIGELFFGEGSRLTVL.

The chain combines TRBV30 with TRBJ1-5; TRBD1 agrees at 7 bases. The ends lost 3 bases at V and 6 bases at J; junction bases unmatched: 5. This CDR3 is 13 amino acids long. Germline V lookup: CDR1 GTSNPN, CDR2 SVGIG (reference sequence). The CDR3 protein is CAWSDREGQPQHF. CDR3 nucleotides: TGTGCCTGGAGCGACAGGGAAGGTCAGCCCCAGCATTTT.

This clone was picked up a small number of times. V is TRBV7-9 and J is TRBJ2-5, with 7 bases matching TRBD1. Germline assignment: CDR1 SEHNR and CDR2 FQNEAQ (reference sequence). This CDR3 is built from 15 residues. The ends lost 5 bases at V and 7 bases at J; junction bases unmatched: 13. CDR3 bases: TGTGCCAGCAGCCGACAACCGACAGGGTCGGGGACCCAGTACTTC. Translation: CASSRQPTGSGTQYF. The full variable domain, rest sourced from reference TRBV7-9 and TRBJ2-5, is DTGVSQNPRHKITKRGQNVTFRCDPISEHNRLYWYRQTLGQGPEFLTYFQNEAQLEKSRLLSDRFSAERPKGSFSTLEIQRTEQGDSAMYLCASSRQPTGSGTQYFGPGTRLLVL.

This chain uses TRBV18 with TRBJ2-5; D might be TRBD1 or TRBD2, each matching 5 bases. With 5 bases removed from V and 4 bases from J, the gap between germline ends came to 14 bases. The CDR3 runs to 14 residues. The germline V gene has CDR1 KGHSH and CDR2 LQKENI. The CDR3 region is CASSAGTSVETQYF. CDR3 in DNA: TGTGCCAGCTCAGCCGGGACGTCGGTAGAGACCCAGTACTTC.

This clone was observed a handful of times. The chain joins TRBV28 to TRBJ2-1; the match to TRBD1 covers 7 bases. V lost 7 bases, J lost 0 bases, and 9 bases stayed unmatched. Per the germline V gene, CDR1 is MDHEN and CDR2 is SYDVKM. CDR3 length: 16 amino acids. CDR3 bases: TGTGCCAGCACCCCTTCAGGGGGAAGCTCCTACAATGAGCAGTTCTTC. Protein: CASTPSGGSSYNEQFF.

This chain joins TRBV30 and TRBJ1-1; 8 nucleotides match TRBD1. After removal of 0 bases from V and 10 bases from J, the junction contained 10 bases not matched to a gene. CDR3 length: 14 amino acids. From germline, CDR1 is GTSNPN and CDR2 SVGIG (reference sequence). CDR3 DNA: TGTGCCTGGAGTGTAAGGGACAGGCCCTTATCAGCTTTCTTT. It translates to CAWSVRDRPLSAFF.

Written as DNA, the CDR3 is TGCGCCAGCAGCTTTATCGGCTACGTCGGGAGGCCCCACAATGAGCAGTTCTTC. This sequence encodes CASSFIGYVGRPHNEQFF. The chain is built from TRBV5-1 and TRBJ2-1; 7 bases agree with TRBD2. Germline CDR1 and CDR2: SGHRS and YFSETQ. This CDR3 has 18 residues. V gave up 2 bases and J gave up 5 bases; unmatched junction bases: 16.

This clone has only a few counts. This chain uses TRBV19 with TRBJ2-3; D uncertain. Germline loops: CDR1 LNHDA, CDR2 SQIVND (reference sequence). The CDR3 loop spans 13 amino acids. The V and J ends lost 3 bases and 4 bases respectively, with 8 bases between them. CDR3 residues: CASSIAQADTQYF. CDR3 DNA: TGTGCCAGTAGTATTGCGCAGGCAGATACGCAGTATTTT.

The CDR3 spells CASSPTGGTRLSYEQYF. CDR3 nucleotides: TGTGCCAGCAGCCCGACGGGCGGGACTAGGTTATCCTACGAGCAGTACTTC. The chain employs TRBV4-2 and TRBJ2-7; 8 nucleotides agree with TRBD2. The CDR3 is made up of 17 amino acids. Germline CDR1 is LGHNA and CDR2 is YNFKEQ. Trimming took 4 bases from V and 1 from J; bases not matched to a gene: 12.

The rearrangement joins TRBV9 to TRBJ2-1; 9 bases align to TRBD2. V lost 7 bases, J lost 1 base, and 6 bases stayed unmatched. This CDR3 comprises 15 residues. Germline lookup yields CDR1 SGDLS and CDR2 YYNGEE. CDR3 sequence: CASERTSGSYNEQFF. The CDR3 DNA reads TGTGCCAGCGAGCGCACTAGCGGGTCCTACAATGAGCAGTTCTTC.

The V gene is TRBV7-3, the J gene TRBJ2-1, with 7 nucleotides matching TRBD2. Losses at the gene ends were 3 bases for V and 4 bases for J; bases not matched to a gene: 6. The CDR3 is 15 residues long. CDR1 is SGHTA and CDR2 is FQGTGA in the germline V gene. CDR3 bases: TGTGCCAGCAGCTTCGGGCGGGAGAGGTACAATGAGCAGTTCTTC. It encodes CASSFGRERYNEQFF.

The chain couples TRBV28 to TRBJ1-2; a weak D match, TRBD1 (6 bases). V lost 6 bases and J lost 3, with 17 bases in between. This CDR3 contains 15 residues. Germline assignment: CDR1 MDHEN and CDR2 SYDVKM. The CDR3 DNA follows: TGTGCCAGCAGCGCCCTTGCGGGGGGCTACTATGGCTACACCTTC. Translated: CASSALAGGYYGYTF.

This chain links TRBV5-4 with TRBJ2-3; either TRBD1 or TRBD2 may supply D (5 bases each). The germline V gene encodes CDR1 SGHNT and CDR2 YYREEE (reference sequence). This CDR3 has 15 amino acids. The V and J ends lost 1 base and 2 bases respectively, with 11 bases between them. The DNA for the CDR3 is TGTGCCAGCAGCTTGCATGGGGGAGACACAGATACGCAGTATTTT. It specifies CASSLHGGDTDTQYF.

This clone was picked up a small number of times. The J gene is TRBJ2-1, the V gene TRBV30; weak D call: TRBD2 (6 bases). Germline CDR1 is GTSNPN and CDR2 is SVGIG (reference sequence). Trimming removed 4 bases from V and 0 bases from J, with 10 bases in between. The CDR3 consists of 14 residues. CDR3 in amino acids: CAWKRRGSYNEQFF. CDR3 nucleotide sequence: TGTGCCTGGAAACGGCGGGGCTCCTACAATGAGCAGTTCTTC.

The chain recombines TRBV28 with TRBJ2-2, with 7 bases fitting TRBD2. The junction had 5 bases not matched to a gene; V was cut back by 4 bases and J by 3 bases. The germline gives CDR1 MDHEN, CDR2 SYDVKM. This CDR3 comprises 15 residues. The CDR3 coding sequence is TGTGCCAGCAGTTCCGGGACTATAGACACCGGGGAGCTGTTTTTT. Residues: CASSSGTIDTGELFF.

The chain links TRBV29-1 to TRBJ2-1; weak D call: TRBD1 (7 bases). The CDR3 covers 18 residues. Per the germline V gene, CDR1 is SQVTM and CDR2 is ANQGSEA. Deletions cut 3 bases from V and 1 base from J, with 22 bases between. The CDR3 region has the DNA TGCAGCGTTGACCCTCAACTAGCCTTCAGGGGGTCCTACAATGAGCAGTTCTTC. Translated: CSVDPQLAFRGSYNEQFF.

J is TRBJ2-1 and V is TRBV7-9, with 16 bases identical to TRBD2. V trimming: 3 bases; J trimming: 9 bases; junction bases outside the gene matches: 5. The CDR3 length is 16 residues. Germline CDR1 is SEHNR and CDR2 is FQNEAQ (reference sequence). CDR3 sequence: CASSLGTSGRAGEQFF. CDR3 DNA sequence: TGTGCCAGCAGCTTGGGGACTAGCGGGAGGGCCGGTGAGCAGTTCTTC. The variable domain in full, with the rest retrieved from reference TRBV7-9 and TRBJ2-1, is DTGVSQNPRHKITKRGQNVTFRCDPISEHNRLYWYRQTLGQGPEFLTYFQNEAQLEKSRLLSDRFSAERPKGSFSTLEIQRTEQGDSAMYLCASSLGTSGRAGEQFFGPGTRLTVL.

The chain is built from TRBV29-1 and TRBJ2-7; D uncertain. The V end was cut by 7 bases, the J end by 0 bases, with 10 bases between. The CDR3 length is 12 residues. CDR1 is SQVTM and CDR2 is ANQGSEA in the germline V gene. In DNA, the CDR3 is TGCAGCGGATCCAGTAGCTCCTACGAGCAGTACTTC. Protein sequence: CSGSSSSYEQYF.

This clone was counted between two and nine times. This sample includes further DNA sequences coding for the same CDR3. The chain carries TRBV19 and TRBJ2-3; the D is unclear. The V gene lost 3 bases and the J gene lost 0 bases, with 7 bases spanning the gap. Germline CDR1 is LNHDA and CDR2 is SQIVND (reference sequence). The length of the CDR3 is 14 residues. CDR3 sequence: CASSIDTSTDTQYF. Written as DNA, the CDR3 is TGTGCCAGTAGTATTGACACTAGCACAGATACGCAGTATTTT.

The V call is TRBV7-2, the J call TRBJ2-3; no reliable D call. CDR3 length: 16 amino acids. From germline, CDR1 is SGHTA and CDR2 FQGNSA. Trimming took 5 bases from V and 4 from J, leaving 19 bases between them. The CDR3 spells CASSPLYVDGPDTQYF. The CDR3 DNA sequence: TGTGCCAGCAGCCCCCTCTACGTGGACGGACCAGATACGCAGTATTTT.

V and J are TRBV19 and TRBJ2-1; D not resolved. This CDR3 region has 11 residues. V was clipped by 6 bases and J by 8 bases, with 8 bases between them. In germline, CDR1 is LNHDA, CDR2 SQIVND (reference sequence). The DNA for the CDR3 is TGTGCCAGTAGCTTCGAGGATGAGCAGTTCTTC. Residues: CASSFEDEQFF.